A selection of T cell receptor beta chains follows, all from one sample in a study of blood T cell repertoires in COVID-19. The method was immunoSEQ multiplex PCR; TCRdb's version includes in-frame clones alone and lacks a portion of them. The profile shows roughly 170,000 clones, approximately 82% of them singletons. Sample: PBMCs or T cells enriched from blood (not recorded which). The receptors derive from a woman aged 45-65 years who had recovered from COVID-19. Both conserved end residues are part of each CDR3. D genes are given only for firm matches. Only part of the rows carry a size: once, few, many, or a class if the clone is expanded.

cdr3_length j_call clone_size d_call v_call cdr3_aa cdr3_nt
16 TRBJ2-3 . . TRBV11-3 CASSPRDQGGTDTQYF TGTGCCAGCAGCCCCAGGGACCAAGGGGGAACAGATACGCAGTATTTT
11 TRBJ1-2 . . TRBV12-3/TRBV12-4 CASILNYGYTF TGTGCCAGCATTCTTAACTATGGCTACACCTTC
14 TRBJ1-4 . TRBD1 TRBV28 CASSLQGASEKLFF TGTGCCAGCAGTTTACAGGGGGCTAGTGAAAAACTGTTTTTT
16 TRBJ1-6 few . TRBV7-8 CASSVVDSSYNSPLHF TGTGCCAGCAGTGTTGTGGACTCCTCCTATAATTCACCCCTCCACTTT
18 TRBJ1-3 . TRBD1 TRBV5-1 CASSPGTGGLLSGNTIYF TGCGCCAGCAGCCCCGGGACAGGGGGTCTCCTCTCTGGAAACACCATATATTTT
12 TRBJ1-1 few . TRBV2 CASTWEDTEAFF TGTGCCAGCACGTGGGAGGACACTGAAGCTTTCTTT
14 TRBJ2-1 . . TRBV7-3 CASSLVYSNNEQFF TGTGCCAGCAGCTTAGTTTACAGCAACAATGAGCAGTTCTTC
15 TRBJ1-1 . . TRBV4-3 CASSQDRAGPTEAFF TGCGCCAGCAGCCAAGACCGGGCAGGGCCCACTGAAGCTTTCTTT
14 TRBJ1-2 few TRBD1 TRBV29-1 CSVRDRETNYGYTF TGCAGCGTTCGGGACAGGGAAACTAACTATGGCTACACCTTC
15 TRBJ1-3 once . TRBV7-9 CASSLALLSGNTIYF TGTGCCAGCAGCTTAGCGCTGCTATCTGGAAACACCATATATTTT
16 TRBJ1-4 . . TRBV5-1 CASSLEGHRPNEKLFF TGCGCCAGCAGCTTGGAGGGGCACAGACCCAATGAAAAACTGTTTTTT
17 TRBJ1-1 once . TRBV28 CASSGGLARSMNTEAFF TGTGCCAGCAGTGGCGGACTCGCAAGGTCCATGAACACTGAAGCTTTCTTT
17 TRBJ2-2 . TRBD2 TRBV7-8 CASSLGGGGAWTGELFF TGTGCCAGCAGCTTAGGGGGCGGGGGGGCGTGGACCGGGGAGCTGTTTTTT
15 TRBJ2-1 . TRBD2 TRBV30 CAWNLGTSGYNEQFF TGTGCCTGGAACTTGGGGACTAGCGGGTACAATGAGCAGTTCTTC
16 TRBJ1-6 . TRBD1 TRBV2 CASTGVGTGDYSPLHF TGTGCCAGCACTGGGGTCGGGACAGGAGATTATTCACCCCTCCACTTT
13 TRBJ1-4 . . TRBV6-6 CASSYGAGWELFF TGTGCCAGCAGTTACGGGGCAGGTTGGGAACTGTTTTTT
15 TRBJ2-5 once TRBD2 TRBV19 CASSIGDYSGETQYF TGTGCCAGTAGTATAGGGGACTACTCCGGAGAGACCCAGTACTTC
14 TRBJ1-1 . . TRBV7-2 CASSPWQMNTEAFF TGTGCCAGCAGCCCGTGGCAAATGAACACTGAAGCTTTCTTT
13 TRBJ1-2 few . TRBV2 CASHRGADYGYTF TGTGCCAGCCATCGGGGGGCTGACTATGGCTACACCTTC
15 TRBJ2-1 . . TRBV7-2 CASRRSEGVYNEQFF TGTGCCAGCAGGCGGAGTGAGGGGGTCTACAATGAGCAGTTCTTC
17 TRBJ2-3 . TRBD2 TRBV7-9 CASSSGLAGGETDTQYF TGTGCCAGCAGCTCCGGACTAGCGGGGGGGGAGACAGATACGCAGTATTTT
14 TRBJ1-1 . . TRBV7-2 CASDDRGMNTEAFF TGTGCCAGCGATGACCGCGGGATGAACACTGAAGCTTTCTTT
14 TRBJ2-6 . . TRBV2 CASSVHTGANVLTF TGTGCCAGCAGTGTACACACGGGGGCCAACGTCCTGACTTTC
16 TRBJ2-2 . . TRBV18 CASSPVARVGTGELFF TGTGCCAGCTCACCAGTAGCCAGGGTCGGCACCGGGGAGCTGTTTTTT
15 TRBJ1-4 . . TRBV5-1 CASSLGSTTGEKLFF TGCGCCAGCAGCTTGGGGTCAACTACGGGGGAAAAACTGTTTTTT
12 TRBJ2-4 . TRBD1 TRBV5-6 CASSGTGTVQYF TGTGCCAGCAGCGGAACCGGGACAGTTCAGTACTTC
14 TRBJ1-2 . . TRBV4-2 CASSQEARGYGYTF TGTGCCAGCAGCCAAGAGGCCAGGGGCTATGGCTACACCTTC
14 TRBJ1-6 . TRBD1 TRBV28 CASTRQGIGSPLHF TGTGCCAGCACTAGACAGGGAATTGGTTCACCCCTCCACTTT
16 TRBJ1-2 . TRBD1 TRBV29-1 CSVAPSTGAGNYGYTF TGCAGCGTCGCCCCGTCGACAGGGGCTGGTAACTATGGCTACACCTTC
16 TRBJ1-3 . TRBD1 TRBV3-1/TRBV3-2 CASSQDTARGRNTIYF TGTGCCAGCAGCCAAGATACGGCCAGGGGGAGGAACACCATATATTTT
14 TRBJ1-5 . . TRBV30 CAWSDRMYNQPQHF TGTGCCTGGAGCGACAGGATGTACAATCAGCCCCAGCATTTT
17 TRBJ2-3 . . TRBV19 CASSPPDGGGPTGTQYF TGTGCCAGTAGTCCCCCGGACGGGGGTGGCCCCACGGGTACGCAGTATTTT